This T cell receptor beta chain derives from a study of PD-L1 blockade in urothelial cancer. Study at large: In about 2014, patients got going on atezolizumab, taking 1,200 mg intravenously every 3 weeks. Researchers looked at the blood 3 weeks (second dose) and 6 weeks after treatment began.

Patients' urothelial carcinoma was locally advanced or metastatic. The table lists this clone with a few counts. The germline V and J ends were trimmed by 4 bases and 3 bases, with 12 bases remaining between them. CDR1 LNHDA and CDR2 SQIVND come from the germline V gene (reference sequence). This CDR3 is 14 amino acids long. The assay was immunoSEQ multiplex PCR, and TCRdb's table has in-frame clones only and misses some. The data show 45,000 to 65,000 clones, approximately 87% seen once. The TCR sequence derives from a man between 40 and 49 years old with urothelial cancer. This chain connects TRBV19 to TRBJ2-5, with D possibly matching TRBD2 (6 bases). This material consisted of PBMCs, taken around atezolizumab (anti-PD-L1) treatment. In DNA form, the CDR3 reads TGTGCCAGTAGTAAAGGGAGGAGGAAAGAGACCCAGTACTTC. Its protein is CASSKGRRKETQYF.